This TCR beta chain comes out of a study of PD-1 blockade in classical Hodgkin lymphoma. Looking at the study overall: Treatment was intravenous nivolumab, 3 mg/kg every 2 weeks, until progression. Study observations and caveats: Newly diagnosed patients reportedly had lower baseline TCR diversity than healthy donors. For complete responders, baseline diversity was comparable to that of newly diagnosed patients.

Regarding this clone: The antigen is not known.

Libraries were prepared by immunoSEQ multiplex PCR; TCRdb keeps only in-frame clonotypes and omits some of them. Among 50,000 to 65,000 clones listed, about 91% were seen once. This CDR3 is 14 amino acids long. V shed 6 bases and J 4 bases; nucleotides not matched to a gene: 7. From germline, CDR1 is SGHRS and CDR2 YFSETQ. Brentuximab vedotin exposure varied among the patients, all of whom had relapsed after autologous stem cell transplantation. Specimen: peripheral blood mononuclear cells (PBMCs), collected before the second cycle of nivolumab. J is TRBJ2-5 and V is TRBV5-1, with 9 positions matching TRBD1. The TCR originated in a human donor with classical Hodgkin lymphoma. The DNA of the CDR3 is TGCGCCAGCAACGAACAGGGGGCTGCAGAGACCCAGTACTTC. It specifies CASNEQGAAETQYF.